This T cell receptor (beta chain) was recorded in a study of shared clonotypes between healthy human individuals. Trimming cost V 6 bases and J 3 bases; bases outside gene matches: 4. The germline V gene encodes CDR1 MNHNY and CDR2 SVGAGI (reference sequence). The CDR3 has 13 residues. Produced via immunoSEQ multiplex PCR; TCRdb's table is partial and in-frame only. The data show millions of clones, roughly nine tenths seen once. This receptor was identified in a man aged 18 to 30 in good health. Sequencing was done on a sample of naive CD4+ T cells sorted from blood. Stated subset: CD45RA+ positively selected. The chain is built from TRBV6-6 and TRBJ1-1, with 7 positions matching TRBD1. For the CDR3, the DNA is TGTGCCAGCAGCAAACAGGGGTACACTGAAGCTTTCTTT. Translated, it gives CASSKQGYTEAFF.